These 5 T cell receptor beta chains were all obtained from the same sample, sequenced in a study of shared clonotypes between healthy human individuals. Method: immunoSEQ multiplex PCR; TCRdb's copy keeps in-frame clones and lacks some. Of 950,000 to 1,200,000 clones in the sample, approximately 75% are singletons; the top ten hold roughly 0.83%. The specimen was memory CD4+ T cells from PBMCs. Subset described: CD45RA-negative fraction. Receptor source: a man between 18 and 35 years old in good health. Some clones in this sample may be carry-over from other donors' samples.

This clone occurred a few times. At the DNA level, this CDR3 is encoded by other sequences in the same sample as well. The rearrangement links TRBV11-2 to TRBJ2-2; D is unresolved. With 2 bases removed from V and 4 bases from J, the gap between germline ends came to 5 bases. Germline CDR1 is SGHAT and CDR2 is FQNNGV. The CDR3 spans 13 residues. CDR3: CASSLRGTGELFF. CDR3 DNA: TGTGCCAGCAGCTTACGCGGCACCGGGGAGCTGTTTTTT. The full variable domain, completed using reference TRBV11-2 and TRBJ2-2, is EAGVAQSPRYKIIEKRQSVAFWCNPISGHATLYWYQQILGQGPKLLIQFQNNGVVDDSQLPKDRFSAERLKGVDSTLKIQPAKLEDSAVYLCASSLRGTGELFFGEGSRLTVL.

CDR3 sequence reads: CASRTTSGRSTDTQYF. CDR3 in DNA: TGTGCCAGCAGGACGACTAGCGGGAGGAGCACAGATACGCAGTATTTT. This sequence joins TRBV27 and TRBJ2-3, with TRBD2 matching 13 bases. V dropped 6 bases and J dropped 0; count of bases not matched to a gene: 3. Germline V gives CDR1 MNHEY, CDR2 SMNVEV (reference sequence). CDR3 length: 16 residues.

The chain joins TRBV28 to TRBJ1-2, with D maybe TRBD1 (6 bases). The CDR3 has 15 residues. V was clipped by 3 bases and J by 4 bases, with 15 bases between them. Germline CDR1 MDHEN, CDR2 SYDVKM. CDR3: CASSFTPGDGYGYTF. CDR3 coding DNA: TGTGCCAGCAGTTTCACTCCAGGGGACGGCTATGGCTACACCTTC.

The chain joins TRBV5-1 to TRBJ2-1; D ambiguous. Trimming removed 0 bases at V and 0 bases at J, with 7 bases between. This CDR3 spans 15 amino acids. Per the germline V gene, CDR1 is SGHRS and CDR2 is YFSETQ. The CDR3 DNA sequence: TGCGCCAGCAGCTTGGTGGAGAGCTCCTACAATGAGCAGTTCTTC. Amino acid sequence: CASSLVESSYNEQFF. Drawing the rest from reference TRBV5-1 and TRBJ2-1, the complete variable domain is KAGVTQTPRYLIKTRGQQVTLSCSPISGHRSVSWYQQTPGQGLQFLFEYFSETQRNKGNFPGRFSGRQFSNSRSEMNVSTLELGDSALYLCASSLVESSYNEQFFGPGTRLTVL.

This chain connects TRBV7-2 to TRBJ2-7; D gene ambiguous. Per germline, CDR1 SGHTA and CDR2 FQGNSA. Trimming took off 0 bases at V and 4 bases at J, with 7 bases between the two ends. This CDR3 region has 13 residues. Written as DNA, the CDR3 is TGTGCCAGCAGCTTAGCGTTCGGTTACGAGCAGTACTTC. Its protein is CASSLAFGYEQYF.